A single sample is the source of the 15 T cell receptor beta chains below, sequenced in a study of cytomegalovirus exposure and HLA in healthy donors. The PCR employed 60 Vbeta primers together with 13 Jbeta primers. Libraries were prepared by immunoSEQ multiplex PCR; TCRdb keeps only in-frame clonotypes and omits some of them. The data show about 150,000 clones, with 82% seen just once and 4.5% to 6% held by the top ten. Sequencing was done on a sample of PBMCs. The receptors come from a man aged 30 to 45 in good health and CMV-seropositive.

This chain links TRBV27 with TRBJ2-7, with 9 bases aligning to TRBD2. Unmatched junction bases numbered 3, after V lost 8 bases and J lost 1 base. Germline CDR1 reads MNHEY; CDR2 reads SMNVEV (reference sequence). There are 13 residues in the CDR3. The CDR3 sequence is CASRSGGSYEQYF. For the CDR3, the DNA is TGTGCCAGCCGCAGCGGGGGGTCCTACGAGCAGTACTTC.

A remark on this clone: The junction and the germline gene differ at one end; a read error may be behind it. V and J are TRBV7-9 and TRBJ2-7, with TRBD1 matching over 9 bases. There are 16 residues in the CDR3. CDR1 is SEHNR and CDR2 is FQNEAQ in the germline V gene (reference sequence). CDR3 nucleotide sequence: TGTTCCAGCAGCCCTCCGACAGGGGGTTTTTCCTACGAGCAGTACTTC. This codes for CSSSPPTGGFSYEQYF.

J is TRBJ2-3 and V is TRBV19, with a weak D call TRBD1 (6 bases). There are 15 residues in the CDR3. V was pared by 6 bases and J by 5 bases, with 18 bases between. In germline, CDR1 is LNHDA, CDR2 SQIVND (reference sequence). CDR3 sequence: CASRRRDTLGDTQYF. The CDR3 DNA sequence: TGTGCCAGTAGGCGACGGGACACCTTAGGAGATACGCAGTATTTT.

Only one count was recorded for this clone. The rearrangement joins TRBV19 to TRBJ2-7, with 10 bases that match TRBD1. CDR1 and CDR2 (germline): LNHDA, SQIVND (reference sequence). The V gene end was trimmed by 5 bases and the J gene end by 7 bases; junction bases not matched to a gene: 8. The CDR3 extends over 14 amino acids. The CDR3 coding sequence is TGTGCCAGTAGTGACAGGGGGCCCCTCTCAGAGCAGTACTTC. It yields the protein CASSDRGPLSEQYF.

The chain has TRBV9 and TRBJ2-3; tentative D call: TRBD2 (6 bases). The CDR3 sequence is 14 residues long. The V end lost 3 bases, the J end lost 6 bases, and 14 bases lay between the germline ends. The germline CDR1 and CDR2 sequences are SGDLS and YYNGEE. The CDR3: CASSEEGTTDTQYF. The CDR3 DNA is TGTGCCAGCAGCGAGGAGGGAACGACGGATACGCAGTATTTT.

The rearrangement joins TRBV19 to TRBJ2-5, with TRBD2 as a possible D gene (5 bases). Trimming shortened V by 3 bases and J by 4 bases, and 18 bases separated the two germline ends. The CDR3 contains 16 residues. Germline-derived CDR1 and CDR2 are LNHDA and SQIVND (reference sequence). The CDR3 DNA reads TGTGCCAGTAGTATCGACCTCCGGGGTGGAGTAGAGACCCAGTACTTC. Translated: CASSIDLRGGVETQYF. The variable domain in full, with the rest retrieved from reference TRBV19 and TRBJ2-5, is DGGITQSPKYLFRKEGQNVTLSCEQNLNHDAMYWYRQDPGQGLRLIYYSQIVNDFQKGDIAEGYSVSREKKESFPLTVTSAQKNPTAFYLCASSIDLRGGVETQYFGPGTRLLVL.

This rearrangement joins TRBV5-6 to TRBJ2-1; 9 bases match TRBD1. Germline V gene sequence: CDR1 SGHDT, CDR2 YYEEEE. V was clipped by 2 bases and J by 4 bases; unmatched bases: 1. The length of the CDR3 is 14 residues. The CDR3, as DNA: TGTGCCAGCAGCTTACAGGGGGCATACAATGAGCAGTTCTTC. This encodes CASSLQGAYNEQFF.

This rearrangement joins TRBV5-1 to TRBJ1-4; possible D gene TRBD1, 6 bases. The V end lost 5 bases, the J end lost 0 bases, and 14 bases lay between the germline ends. The length of the CDR3 is 16 residues. The V gene's germline CDR1 is SGHRS and CDR2 YFSETQ. CDR3 bases: TGCGCCAGCAGTCCCGGACAGCTTGCAACTAATGAAAAACTGTTTTTT. Translating it yields CASSPGQLATNEKLFF.

The J gene is TRBJ1-1, the V gene TRBV5-8, with D unclear. The CDR3 covers 15 residues. The germline V gene encodes CDR1 SGHTS and CDR2 YDEGEE. Trimming took 4 bases from V and 4 from J, leaving 17 bases between them. This CDR3 is CASSEREGLGTEAFF. The CDR3 DNA is TGTGCCAGCAGCGAGAGGGAGGGATTGGGCACTGAAGCTTTCTTT.

This clone was recorded a few times. The chain carries TRBV7-9 and TRBJ2-6, with D maybe TRBD2 (5 bases). V was cut by 2 bases and J by 4 bases, with 12 bases left in between. The CDR3 loop spans 16 amino acids. Germline V gene lookup returns CDR1 SEHNR and CDR2 FQNEAQ (reference sequence). CDR3 residues: CASSLKGAAGANVLTF. Written as DNA, the CDR3 is TGTGCCAGCAGCTTAAAGGGAGCGGCGGGGGCCAACGTCCTGACTTTC.

The V call is TRBV12-5, the J call TRBJ2-1; 8 positions agree with TRBD1. Germline CDR1 is LGHNT and CDR2 is FRNRAP. V shed 1 base, J shed 4 bases, and the junction held 3 bases outside the gene matches. The CDR3 spans 15 residues. The CDR3 region has the DNA TGTGCTAGTGGTTTGGGGACAGGGAGTTACAATGAGCAGTTCTTC. Its protein is CASGLGTGSYNEQFF.

V usage is TRBV30 and J usage is TRBJ2-1; TRBD1 matches at 7 bases. With 5 bases clipped from V and 2 bases from J, the junction kept 3 bases outside the gene matches. CDR1 and CDR2 from the germline V gene are GTSNPN and SVGIG (reference sequence). This CDR3 is 13 amino acids long. This CDR3 reads CAWSQGAYNEQFF. The CDR3 coding sequence is TGTGCCTGGTCCCAGGGGGCCTACAATGAGCAGTTCTTC.

The V gene is TRBV11-2, the J gene TRBJ2-3; 7 bases fit TRBD1. The CDR3 loop spans 16 amino acids. V lost 2 bases to trimming and J lost 0 bases; unmatched junction nucleotides: 5. The germline V gene has CDR1 SGHAT and CDR2 FQNNGV. The CDR3: CASSLRGQPSTDTQYF. Written as DNA, the CDR3 is TGTGCCAGCAGCTTAAGGGGACAGCCTAGCACAGATACGCAGTATTTT.

The chain carries TRBV4-1 and TRBJ1-5; TRBD1 matches at 8 bases. The V gene end was trimmed by 1 base and the J gene end by 0 bases; junction bases not matched to a gene: 8. Germline CDR1 reads MGHRA; CDR2 reads YSYEKL. This CDR3 region has 18 residues. CDR3 in DNA: TGCGCCAGCAGCCAAGTCGAGACAGGGGCAAATAGCAATCAGCCCCAGCATTTT. As protein: CASSQVETGANSNQPQHF.

This chain links TRBV5-4 with TRBJ1-1; no reliable D call. Germline-derived CDR1 and CDR2 are SGHNT and YYREEE (reference sequence). V was clipped by 7 bases and J by 12 bases, with 22 bases between them. The CDR3 runs 13 residues. The CDR3 here is CASYLDPGGSPFF. As DNA, the CDR3 is TGTGCCAGCTACCTTGACCCCGGCGGGTCACCTTTCTTT.